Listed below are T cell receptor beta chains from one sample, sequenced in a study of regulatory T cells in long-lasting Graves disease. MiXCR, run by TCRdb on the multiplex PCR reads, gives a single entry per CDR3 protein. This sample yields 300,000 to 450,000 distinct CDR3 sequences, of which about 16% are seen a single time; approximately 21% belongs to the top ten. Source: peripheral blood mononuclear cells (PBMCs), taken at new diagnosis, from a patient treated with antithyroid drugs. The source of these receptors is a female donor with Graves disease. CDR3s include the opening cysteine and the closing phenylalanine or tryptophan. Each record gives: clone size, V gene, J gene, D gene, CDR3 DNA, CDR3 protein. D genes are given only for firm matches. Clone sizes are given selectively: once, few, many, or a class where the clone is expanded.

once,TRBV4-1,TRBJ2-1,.,TGCGCCAGCAGCCAAGGGTGGTCGGGAAACAATGAGCAGTTCTTC,CASSQGWSGNNEQFF
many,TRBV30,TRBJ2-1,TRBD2,TGTGCCTGGAGTGGAAGTAGCGGGAGGGCCTCCTACAATGAGCAGTTCTTC,CAWSGSSGRASYNEQFF
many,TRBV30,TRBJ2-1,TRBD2,TGTGCCTGGAGCCTGGGACTAGCGGGTCGGAATGAGCAGTTCTTC,CAWSLGLAGRNEQFF
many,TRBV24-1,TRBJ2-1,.,TGTGCCACCAGTGATTTGCGGCACCTCGACAATGAGCAGTTCTTC,CATSDLRHLDNEQFF
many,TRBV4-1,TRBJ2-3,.,TGCGCCAGCAGGAGTCGGCTAGACACAGATACGCAGTATTTT,CASRSRLDTDTQYF
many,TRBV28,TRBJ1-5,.,TGTGCCAGCAACCCCCAGCTAGCTACTCAGCCCCAGCATTTT,CASNPQLATQPQHF
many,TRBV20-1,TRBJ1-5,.,TGCAGTGCTAGAGATTATCCGGGTCAGCCCCAGCATTTT,CSARDYPGQPQHF
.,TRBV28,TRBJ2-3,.,TGTGCCAGCACCACGGGGTGGTCTAGCACAGATACGCAGTATTTT,CASTTGWSSTDTQYF
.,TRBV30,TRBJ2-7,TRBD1,TGTGCCTTGGTCACAGGGGGCTTTTACGAGCAGTACTTC,CALVTGGFYEQYF
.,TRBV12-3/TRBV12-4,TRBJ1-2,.,TGTGCCAGCACCACCAAGACTGCTTTGGGCTACACCTTC,CASTTKTALGYTF
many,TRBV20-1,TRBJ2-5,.,TGCAGTGCTAGAGATCCTAGGGGCCAAGAGACCCAGTACTTC,CSARDPRGQETQYF
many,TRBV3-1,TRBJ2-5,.,TGTGCCAGCAGCCTGGGATTTAACATGGAAGGACAGACCCAGTACTTC,CASSLGFNMEGQTQYF
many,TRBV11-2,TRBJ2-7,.,TGTGCCAGCAGCCTTATAACAGTTAAATCTCTCTACGAGCAGTACTTC,CASSLITVKSLYEQYF
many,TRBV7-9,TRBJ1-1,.,TGTGCCAGCAGCACCCAAGGGGGGGGTCGGACTGAAGCTTTCTTT,CASSTQGGGRTEAFF
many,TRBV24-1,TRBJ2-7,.,TGTGCCACCAGTGATTTGACCAGAGACGAGCAGTACTTC,CATSDLTRDEQYF
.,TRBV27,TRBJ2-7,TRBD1,TGTGCCAGCAGCCGGACAGGGATCCACGAGCAGTACTTC,CASSRTGIHEQYF
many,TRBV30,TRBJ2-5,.,TGTGCCTGGAGCTCCCCCTTTGTAGAGACCCAGTACTTC,CAWSSPFVETQYF
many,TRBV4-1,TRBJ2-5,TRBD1,TGCGCCAGCAGCAACAGACAGGGCTGGGAGACCCAGTACTTC,CASSNRQGWETQYF
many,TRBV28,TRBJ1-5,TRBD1,TGTGCCAGCAGTACCGCCGGGACAGTTAGAAATCAGCCCCAGCATTTT,CASSTAGTVRNQPQHF
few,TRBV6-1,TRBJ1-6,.,TGTGCCAGCAGTGAAGGTGGGGCGTCTTATTCACCCCTCCACTTT,CASSEGGASYSPLHF
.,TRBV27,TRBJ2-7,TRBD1,TGTGCCAGCAGTACTGACCGGGACAGGGGCTACGAGCAGTACTTC,CASSTDRDRGYEQYF
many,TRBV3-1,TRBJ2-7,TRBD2,TGTGCCAGCAGCCACAGGTCGGAGGGACTAGCGTCCTCCTACGAGCAGTACTTC,CASSHRSEGLASSYEQYF
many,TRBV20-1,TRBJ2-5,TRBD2,TGCAGTGCTATAGCGGGAGGAGAGACCCAGTACTTC,CSAIAGGETQYF
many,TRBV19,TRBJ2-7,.,TGTGCCAGTAGTCCCCGAGCAGGGGAAAGCTCCTACGAGCAGTACTTC,CASSPRAGESSYEQYF
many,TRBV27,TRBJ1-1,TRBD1,TGTGCCAGCAGTGCAGGGGGCGCTTACACTGAAGCTTTCTTT,CASSAGGAYTEAFF
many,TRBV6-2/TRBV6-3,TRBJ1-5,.,TGTGCCAGCAGTGAGGGTCTACTTAGCAATCAGCCCCAGCATTTT,CASSEGLLSNQPQHF
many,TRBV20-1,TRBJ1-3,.,TGCAGTGCTAGAGGCTTTGGCCCTACTGGAAACACCATATATTTT,CSARGFGPTGNTIYF
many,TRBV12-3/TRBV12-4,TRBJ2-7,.,TGTGCCAGCAGTCCCTCGTGGTACGAGCAGTACTTC,CASSPSWYEQYF
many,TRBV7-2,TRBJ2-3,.,TGTGCCAGCAGCCTGTCAGGGACTGGCAACACAGATACGCAGTATTTT,CASSLSGTGNTDTQYF
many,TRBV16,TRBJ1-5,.,TGTGCCAGCAGCCTCTCGAGAGGGGAGAACAGCAATCAGCCCCAGCATTTT,CASSLSRGENSNQPQHF
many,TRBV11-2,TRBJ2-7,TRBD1,TGTGCCAGCAGCCTCGGACAGGGGTTCCACGAGCAGTACTTC,CASSLGQGFHEQYF
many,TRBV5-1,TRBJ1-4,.,TGCGCCAGCAGCTTGGGGGTAGTCGGGGTCGTACCTGAAAAACTGTTTTTT,CASSLGVVGVVPEKLFF
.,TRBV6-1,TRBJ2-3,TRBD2,TGTGCCAGCAGCCAAAGGCGGGGGGCGACCGCTAGCACAGATACGCAGTATTTT,CASSQRRGATASTDTQYF
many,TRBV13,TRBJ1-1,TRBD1,TGTGCCAGCAGCTTCTTACCAGGACAGGGTAAAACTGAAGCTTTCTTT,CASSFLPGQGKTEAFF
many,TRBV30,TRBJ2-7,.,TGTGCCTGGCGAAACTCCCAGGGGCCCGGGCAGTACTTC,CAWRNSQGPGQYF
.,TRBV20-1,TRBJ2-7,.,TGCAGTGCTAAACAGGGTTACGAGCAGTACTTC,CSAKQGYEQYF
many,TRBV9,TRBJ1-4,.,TGTGCCAGCAGCGCCTCCTTGGGGGATGAAAAACTGTTTTTT,CASSASLGDEKLFF
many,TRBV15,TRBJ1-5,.,TGTGCCACCAGCAGAGATTTGGGTAGCAATCAGCCCCAGCATTTT,CATSRDLGSNQPQHF
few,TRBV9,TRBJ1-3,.,TGTGCCAGCAGCCCCCACGGGGGGTCGGTAGGAAACACCATATATTTT,CASSPHGGSVGNTIYF
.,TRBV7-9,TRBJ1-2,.,TGTGCCAGCAGCTCCCGAGAGGGGACTGGCTACACCTTC,CASSSREGTGYTF
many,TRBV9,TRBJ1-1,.,TGTGCCAGCAGCGCGACCGGGGGCTCAAAAGAAGCTTTCTTT,CASSATGGSKEAFF
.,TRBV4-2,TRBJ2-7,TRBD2,TGTGCCAGCAGCCCTGTTCTATATAGCGGGAGGGCCCGCTCCTACGAGCAGTACTTC,CASSPVLYSGRARSYEQYF
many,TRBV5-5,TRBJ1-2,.,TGTGCCAGCAGCTTGGCCGCGGAGCTCTATGGCTACACCTTC,CASSLAAELYGYTF
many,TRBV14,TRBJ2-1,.,TGTGCCAGCAGCCGGAGGCCCTACTTGTTCTTC,CASSRRPYLFF
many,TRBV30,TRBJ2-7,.,TGTGCCTGGAGATTGGTGGACCAAACCTACGAGCAGTACTTC,CAWRLVDQTYEQYF
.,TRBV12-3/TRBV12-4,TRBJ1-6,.,TGTGCCAGCAGTTTAGGTGGAGGGCACGGGTCACCCCTCCACTTT,CASSLGGGHGSPLHF
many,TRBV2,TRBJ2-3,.,TGTGCCAGCAGTCCTGAGCACACAGATACGCAGTATTTT,CASSPEHTDTQYF
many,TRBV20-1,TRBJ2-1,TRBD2,TGCAGTGCTAGAGAAGAGGCGGGACTAGCGGGAGTAAATGAGCAGTTCTTC,CSAREEAGLAGVNEQFF
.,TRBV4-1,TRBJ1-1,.,TGCGCCAGCAGCCAAGGGTCCGGACTCGCTGAAGCTTTCTTT,CASSQGSGLAEAFF
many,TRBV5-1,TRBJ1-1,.,TGCGCCAGCAGCCACGGGGAAAGATATAAGGGGCCGAATTACGCTGAAGCTTTCTTT,CASSHGERYKGPNYAEAFF
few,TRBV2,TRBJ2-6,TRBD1,TGTGCCAGCAGGGACAGGGCTGGGGCCAACGTCCTGAATTTC,CASRDRAGANVLNF
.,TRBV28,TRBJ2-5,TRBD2,TGTGCCAGCAGTTTAGGTAGCGGGAGATGGCAAGAGACCCAGTACTTC,CASSLGSGRWQETQYF
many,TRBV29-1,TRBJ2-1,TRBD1,TGCAGCGTTGATATGGGACAGAGATCCTACAATGAGCAGTTCTTC,CSVDMGQRSYNEQFF
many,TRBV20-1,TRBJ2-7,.,TGCAGTGCTAGAGATAACGGCAGGGACACCTACGAGCAGTACTTC,CSARDNGRDTYEQYF
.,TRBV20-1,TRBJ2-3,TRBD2,TGCAGTGCGGCCGGGACTAGCGGGGGGTCCGGAGATACGCAGTATTTT,CSAAGTSGGSGDTQYF
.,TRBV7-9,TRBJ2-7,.,TGTGCCAGCAGACTTGACAAGGCAGCAGCCTACGAGCAGTACTTC,CASRLDKAAAYEQYF
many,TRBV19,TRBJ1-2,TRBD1,TGTGCCAGTACCGCGACAGGGTGGGACTATGGCTACACCTTC,CASTATGWDYGYTF
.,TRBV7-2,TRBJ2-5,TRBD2,TGTGCCAGCAGCTTAGGGACTAGCGGGAGAAGAGAGACCCAGTACTTC,CASSLGTSGRRETQYF
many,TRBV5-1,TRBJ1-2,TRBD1,TGCGCCAGCAGCTCCGGACCGGACAGGGGACTACCTACTAACTATGGCTACACCTTC,CASSSGPDRGLPTNYGYTF
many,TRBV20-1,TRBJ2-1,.,TGCAGTGCTAGAGAGGGGCCGCGACTTACGGGGACCTACAATGAGCAGTTCTTC,CSAREGPRLTGTYNEQFF